This T cell receptor beta chain is drawn from a study of blood T cell repertoires in COVID-19. The table came from immunoSEQ multiplex PCR; TCRdb's copy has only in-frame clones and leaves some out. The sample contains under 300,000 clones, over 75% of which appear only once. The CDR3 totals 17 residues. Germline V gives CDR1 SGHNT, CDR2 YYREEE (reference sequence). J gave up 11 bases and V 4 bases, and 18 bases lay outside the gene matches. The sample consisted of peripheral blood. The chain links TRBV5-4 to TRBJ1-1; 12 positions agree with TRBD1. This clonotype was sampled from a human donor in a cohort sampled during active COVID-19. The CDR3: CASSRRVGDRGREDAFF. CDR3 DNA sequence: TGTGCCAGCAGCAGACGGGTGGGGGACAGGGGGCGCGAGGACGCTTTCTTT. Full variable domain (missing parts from reference TRBV5-4 and TRBJ1-1): ETGVTQSPTHLIKTRGQQVTLRCSSQSGHNTVSWYQQALGQGPQFIFQYYREEENGRGNFPPRFSGLQFPNYSSELNVNALELDDSALYLCASSRRVGDRGREDAFFGQGTRLTVV.